The present T cell receptor beta chain was sequenced within a study of blood T cell repertoires in COVID-19. Study in general: Acute and convalescent COVID-19 samples came from the United States, Italy and Spain. T cells, B-cell-depleted T cells, or PBMCs provided the cDNA or gDNA that served as material.

Original handling: For nucleated cells, counts were estimated from reference gene primer amplification. The table came from immunoSEQ multiplex PCR; TCRdb's copy has only in-frame clones and leaves some out. That table furnishes V, J and clone size, whereas the DNA furnished D and trimming. The sample includes approximately 110,000 clones, roughly 85% seen only once; the top ten take under 4%. V was cut by 1 base and J by 8 bases, with 9 bases left in between. The CDR3 contains 14 residues. Germline V gene lookup returns CDR1 SGHTA and CDR2 FQGNSA. Sequencing was performed on peripheral blood. The chain employs TRBV7-2 and TRBJ1-6; D is unclear. The receptor's source is a man aged 40-49 years with acute or convalescent COVID-19. As DNA, the CDR3 is TGTGCCAGCAGCTTAGTTTATACGGATTCACCCCTCCACTTT. This codes for CASSLVYTDSPLHF.